These 31 T cell receptor beta chains were sequenced from one sample in a study of identifying expanded T cells in peripheral blood. Assay used: immunoSEQ multiplex PCR; TCRdb lists only in-frame clones, some missing. In the table there are about 110,000 clones, 75% to 90% of which are singletons. The specimen was blood. These receptors were collected from a person aged 18 to 70 in good health.

V is TRBV7-9 and J is TRBJ2-5; possible D gene TRBD1, 6 bases. V lost 1 base, J lost 2 bases, and 8 bases lay in between. This CDR3 is built from 14 residues. Per germline, CDR1 SEHNR and CDR2 FQNEAQ (reference sequence). For the CDR3, the DNA is TGTGCCAGCAGCTTAGAGGGGGAGCAAGAGACCCAGTACTTC. Encoded protein: CASSLEGEQETQYF.

Points on this clone: An end of the junction does not agree with germline; a read error may underlie this. This chain connects TRBV6-5 to TRBJ2-1, with D perhaps TRBD1 (6 bases). The germline gives CDR1 MNHEY, CDR2 SVGAGI. The CDR3 loop spans 13 amino acids. The CDR3, as DNA: TGTGCCAGCAGTCCAGGGGTACGTGCGTGGGCCCTCTTC. Protein sequence: CASSPGVRAWALF.

This rearrangement joins TRBV6-6 to TRBJ2-5, with 7 bases fitting TRBD2. The V gene end was trimmed by 10 bases and the J gene end by 7 bases; junction bases not matched to a gene: 12. Germline V lookup: CDR1 MNHNY, CDR2 SVGAGI (reference sequence). CDR3 size: 13 residues. CDR3 nucleotides: TGTGCCACCTTGGGGAGGGGCGGTGGGACCCAGTACTTC. It specifies CATLGRGGGTQYF.

The rearrangement uses TRBV5-6 and TRBJ2-7, with 7 bases identical to TRBD2. The V segment lost 3 bases and the J segment 5 bases; nucleotides outside the gene matches: 5. The CDR3 contains 13 residues. Germline V gene lookup returns CDR1 SGHDT and CDR2 YYEEEE. As DNA, the CDR3 is TGTGCCAGCAGCTGGGGGACTACCCACGAGCAGTACTTC. It translates to CASSWGTTHEQYF.

This clone was counted a single time. The CDR3: CAISEWLAGVNTGELFF. For the CDR3, the DNA is TGTGCCATCAGTGAGTGGTTAGCGGGGGTCAACACCGGGGAGCTGTTTTTT. The rearrangement links TRBV10-3 to TRBJ2-2, with 9 bases identical to TRBD2. CDR1 is ENHRY and CDR2 is SYGVKD in the germline V gene. The CDR3 is 17 amino acids. V lost 1 base, J lost 2 bases, and 5 bases stayed unmatched.

This clone was recorded a few times. The chain recombines TRBV4-2 with TRBJ1-2; the match to TRBD1 covers 7 bases. This CDR3 comprises 17 residues. Germline V gene lookup returns CDR1 LGHNA and CDR2 YNFKEQ. V dropped 0 bases and J dropped 5; count of bases not matched to a gene: 12. The DNA for the CDR3 is TGTGCCAGCAGCCAAGATTTGCACCCCCAGGGGGGGTATGGCTACACCTTC. Protein product: CASSQDLHPQGGYGYTF.

This clone was detected a few times. This chain uses TRBV6-5 with TRBJ1-5, with TRBD1 matching over 9 bases. Germline CDR1 and CDR2: MNHEY and SVGAGI. CDR3 length: 13 residues. V was pared by 6 bases and J by 7 bases, with 4 bases of the junction left unmatched. The CDR3 sequence is CASRGTGQQPQHF. As DNA, the CDR3 is TGTGCCAGCAGGGGGACAGGGCAGCAGCCCCAGCATTTT.

The rearrangement joins TRBV2 to TRBJ1-5; perhaps TRBD1 as D (6 bases). The CDR3 spans 17 residues. V lost 6 bases and J 1 base, leaving 19 bases between the germline ends. CDR1 is SNHLY, CDR2 FYNNEI, per germline. The CDR3 region has the DNA TGTGCCAGCAGCTCCCTGGGGGGGCAGGTGAGCAATCAGCCCCAGCATTTT. Translating gives CASSSLGGQVSNQPQHF.

The rearrangement uses TRBV27 and TRBJ2-3, with D hard to call. This CDR3 spans 15 amino acids. Deletions cut 10 bases from V and 3 bases from J, with 20 bases between. Germline V CDR1 and CDR2: MNHEY, SMNVEV (reference sequence). The CDR3 loop reads CAISTGGRNTDTQYF. CDR3 coding DNA: TGTGCCATCTCAACCGGCGGCCGTAATACAGATACGCAGTATTTT.

The chain uses TRBV6-5 and TRBJ1-6; no clear D gene. The CDR3 loop spans 16 amino acids. Per the germline V gene, CDR1 is MNHEY and CDR2 is SVGAGI. V lost 2 bases, J lost 9 bases, and 17 bases lay in between. The CDR3 reads CASSYLYPGSASPLHF. As DNA, the CDR3 is TGTGCCAGCAGTTACCTTTACCCGGGGAGCGCTTCACCCCTCCACTTT.

The chain carries TRBV7-8 and TRBJ1-5; TRBD1 aligns across 9 bases. This CDR3 has 15 residues. The J segment lost 6 bases and the V segment lost 4 bases, leaving 7 bases of the junction unmatched. From germline, CDR1 is SGHVS and CDR2 FQNEAQ. CDR3 nucleotide sequence: TGTGCCAGCAGCTACCGGGACAGGGCGGGTCAGCCCCAGCATTTT. This encodes CASSYRDRAGQPQHF. The entire variable domain, with the rest obtained from reference TRBV7-8 and TRBJ1-5, is as follows: GAGVSQSPRYKVAKRGQDVALRCDPISGHVSLFWYQQALGQGPEFLTYFQNEAQLDKSGLPSDRFFAERPEGSVSTLKIQRTQQEDSAVYLCASSYRDRAGQPQHFGDGTRLSIL.

A few counts support this clone. The V call is TRBV4-2, the J call TRBJ2-2; no firm D call. This CDR3 is built from 15 residues. CDR1 is LGHNA, CDR2 YNFKEQ, per germline. Trimming shortened V by 0 bases and J by 6 bases, and 11 bases separated the two germline ends. CDR3 bases: TGTGCCAGCAGCCAAGACTGGGGAACCGCCGGGGAGCTGTTTTTT. Encoded protein: CASSQDWGTAGELFF.

V is TRBV20-1 and J is TRBJ2-5; unclear D gene. The germline gives CDR1 DFQATT, CDR2 SNEGSKA (reference sequence). V gave up 7 bases and J gave up 2 bases, with 8 bases separating them. The CDR3 has 11 residues. The CDR3 DNA sequence: TGCAGTGGAGCGCGGCAAGAGACCCAGTACTTC. Its protein is CSGARQETQYF.

The CDR3 reads CASSDPTGIGSDTQYF. The CDR3 DNA reads as TGTGCCAGCAGCGACCCGACAGGTATAGGGTCAGATACGCAGTATTTT. This rearrangement joins TRBV7-2 to TRBJ2-3, with TRBD1 as a possible D gene (6 bases). The germline V gene encodes CDR1 SGHTA and CDR2 FQGNSA. The CDR3 loop spans 16 amino acids. V shed 5 bases and J shed 4 bases, with 19 bases lying between them. The full variable domain, completed using reference TRBV7-2 and TRBJ2-3, is GAGVSQSPSNKVTEKGKDVELRCDPISGHTALYWYRQSLGQGLEFLIYFQGNSAPDKSGLPSDRFSAERTGGSVSTLTIQRTQQEDSAVYLCASSDPTGIGSDTQYFGPGTRLTVL.

This chain connects TRBV28 to TRBJ1-5, with a possible D match to TRBD1 (5 bases). Germline CDR1 reads MDHEN; CDR2 reads SYDVKM. This CDR3 region has 16 residues. V lost 7 bases and J 0 bases, leaving 16 bases between the germline ends. For the CDR3, the DNA is TGTGCCAGCACCGGAACCGGGGGGTATAGCAATCAGCCCCAGCATTTT. Translation: CASTGTGGYSNQPQHF.

The J gene is TRBJ1-4, the V gene TRBV2, with a tentative D call TRBD1 (5 bases). CDR1 is SNHLY, CDR2 FYNNEI, per germline. V was pared by 4 bases and J by 7 bases, with 7 bases between. There are 12 residues in the CDR3. The CDR3 nucleotides are TGTGCCAGCAGTGTGGGGGGTGAAAAACTGTTTTTT. This gives the protein CASSVGGEKLFF.

The rearrangement uses TRBV29-1 and TRBJ2-1; TRBD1 agrees at 8 bases. The CDR3 consists of 15 residues. CDR1 SQVTM and CDR2 ANQGSEA come from the germline V gene. J was trimmed by 4 bases and V by 4 bases; bases with no gene match: 9. The CDR3 loop reads CSVAPYRGRYNEQFF. For the CDR3, the DNA is TGCAGCGTTGCCCCCTACAGGGGGAGATACAATGAGCAGTTCTTC.

In this sample, this clone turned up once. The chain is built from TRBV7-2 and TRBJ1-5; D uncertain. V was pared by 1 base and J by 7 bases, with 8 bases between. The CDR3 runs 13 residues. Germline V gene lookup returns CDR1 SGHTA and CDR2 FQGNSA. In DNA, the CDR3 is TGTGCCAGCAGCTTAGAGATAGAGCAGCCCCAGCATTTT. As protein: CASSLEIEQPQHF.

This chain links TRBV7-8 with TRBJ1-5; tentative D call: TRBD1 (6 bases). Germline V CDR1 and CDR2: SGHVS, FQNEAQ. V shed 3 bases and J shed 0 bases, with 12 bases lying between them. The CDR3 is made up of 16 amino acids. As DNA, the CDR3 is TGTGCCAGCAGCTTGCGGGGGCTGGGTAGCAATCAGCCCCAGCATTTT. Protein sequence: CASSLRGLGSNQPQHF.

The V and J genes are TRBV4-3 and TRBJ1-1; maybe TRBD1 (5 bases). The CDR3 totals 14 residues. V lost 0 bases, J lost 6 bases, and 11 bases lay in between. Germline V gene sequence: CDR1 LGHNA, CDR2 YSLEER. CDR3: CASSQESGGSEAFF. The CDR3 bases are TGCGCCAGCAGCCAAGAAAGTGGGGGGTCTGAAGCTTTCTTT.

The chain links TRBV7-2 to TRBJ2-7; a weak D match, TRBD2 (6 bases). The CDR3 totals 17 residues. V was clipped by 4 bases and J by 0 bases, with 19 bases between them. In germline, CDR1 is SGHTA, CDR2 FQGNSA. The CDR3 sequence: CASSSAFRDFLSYEQYF. In DNA, the CDR3 is TGTGCCAGCAGCTCAGCCTTTAGGGACTTCCTCTCCTACGAGCAGTACTTC.

This clone appeared once. Written as DNA, the CDR3 is TGTGCCAGCAGTCTCGCTGGCGAGCAGTACTTC. Translated, it gives CASSLAGEQYF. J is TRBJ2-7 and V is TRBV27, with D unclear. CDR3 length: 11 residues. V was clipped by 5 bases and J by 6 bases, with 8 bases between them. In germline, CDR1 is MNHEY, CDR2 SMNVEV (reference sequence).

CDR3 nucleotides: TGTGCCAGCAGCCGACCGTCTGACAGGGTCGAGCAGTACTTC. It yields the protein CASSRPSDRVEQYF. The chain carries TRBV11-2 and TRBJ2-7; the match to TRBD1 covers 7 bases. V trimming: 5 bases; J trimming: 6 bases; junction bases outside the gene matches: 10. The length of the CDR3 is 14 residues. Germline CDR1 and CDR2: SGHAT and FQNNGV.

This clone has a single count. The rearrangement links TRBV6-6 to TRBJ2-1, with TRBD1 matching 9 bases. Germline CDR1 reads MNHNY; CDR2 reads SVGAGI (reference sequence). V trimming: 5 bases; J trimming: 5 bases; junction bases outside the gene matches: 10. There are 16 residues in the CDR3. The CDR3 sequence: CASSHRDREFHNEQFF. The CDR3 nucleotides are TGTGCCAGCAGTCACCGGGACAGGGAATTCCACAATGAGCAGTTCTTC.

The rearrangement uses TRBV6-5 and TRBJ1-2; D is perhaps TRBD1 (6 bases). The germline V gene has CDR1 MNHEY and CDR2 SVGAGI. The CDR3 loop spans 12 amino acids. V lost 7 bases to trimming and J lost 6 bases, with 12 bases between them. The CDR3 spells CASTDRLNGYTF. The CDR3, as DNA: TGTGCCAGCACCGACAGGCTCAATGGCTACACCTTC.

This rearrangement joins TRBV6-5 to TRBJ2-5; 8 bases are a match to TRBD1. In germline, CDR1 is MNHEY, CDR2 SVGAGI. The V and J ends lost 2 bases and 3 bases, in that order; junction bases with no gene match: 2. The CDR3 is 14 amino acids. CDR3 sequence (DNA): TGTGCCAGCAGTTACGGGACAGGAAAAGAGACCCAGTACTTC. Protein product: CASSYGTGKETQYF.

This chain links TRBV2 with TRBJ1-6; 9 positions match TRBD1. Looked up from germline, CDR1 is SNHLY and CDR2 is FYNNEI. The CDR3 has 15 amino acids. J was trimmed by 6 bases and V by 4 bases; bases with no gene match: 4. This CDR3 is CASSAQGAGNSPLHF. CDR3 DNA sequence: TGTGCCAGCAGTGCACAGGGGGCGGGTAATTCACCCCTCCACTTT.

This chain links TRBV2 with TRBJ2-5; a possible D gene is TRBD2 (7 bases). This CDR3 has 14 amino acids. The V and J ends lost 8 bases and 2 bases respectively, with 15 bases between them. Germline-derived CDR1 and CDR2 are SNHLY and FYNNEI. CDR3 region: CASSRGGGQETQYF. The DNA for the CDR3 is TGTGCCAGCTCCCGAGGGGGGGGGCAAGAGACCCAGTACTTC. Combining the CDR3 with reference TRBV2 and TRBJ2-5 gives the whole variable domain EPEVTQTPSHQVTQMGQEVILRCVPISNHLYFYWYRQILGQKVEFLVSFYNNEISEKSEIFDDQFSVERPDGSNFTLKIRSTKLEDSAMYFCASSRGGGQETQYFGPGTRLLVL.

The V gene is TRBV27, the J gene TRBJ2-2, with D maybe TRBD1 (6 bases). Germline assignment: CDR1 MNHEY and CDR2 SMNVEV (reference sequence). CDR3 size: 16 residues. V was pared by 2 bases and J by 4 bases, with 14 bases between. The CDR3 DNA reads TGTGCCAGCAGTTTACCACAGGGATCGAGCACCGGGGAGCTGTTTTTT. The encoded protein is CASSLPQGSSTGELFF.

In this sample, this clone turned up a few times. The rearrangement links TRBV15 to TRBJ2-2; a possible D gene is TRBD2 (5 bases). This CDR3 contains 16 residues. Trimming took 0 bases from V and 10 from J, leaving 18 bases between them. Germline V gene data show CDR1 as LNHNV and CDR2 as YYDKDF (reference sequence). The DNA for the CDR3 is TGTGCCACCAGCAGAGATCGAGGGCTCCGGGAAGAGGAGCTGTTTTTT. Encoded protein: CATSRDRGLREEELFF.

CDR3 in amino acids: CASSAQDRSQPQHF. The CDR3 DNA sequence: TGTGCCAGCAGCGCCCAAGACAGGTCCCAGCCCCAGCATTTT. V gene TRBV9 combines with J gene TRBJ1-5, with D perhaps matching TRBD1 (6 bases). Trimming cost V 3 bases and J 7 bases, with 14 bases left between them. Germline values: CDR1 SGDLS, CDR2 YYNGEE. The CDR3 runs to 14 residues.